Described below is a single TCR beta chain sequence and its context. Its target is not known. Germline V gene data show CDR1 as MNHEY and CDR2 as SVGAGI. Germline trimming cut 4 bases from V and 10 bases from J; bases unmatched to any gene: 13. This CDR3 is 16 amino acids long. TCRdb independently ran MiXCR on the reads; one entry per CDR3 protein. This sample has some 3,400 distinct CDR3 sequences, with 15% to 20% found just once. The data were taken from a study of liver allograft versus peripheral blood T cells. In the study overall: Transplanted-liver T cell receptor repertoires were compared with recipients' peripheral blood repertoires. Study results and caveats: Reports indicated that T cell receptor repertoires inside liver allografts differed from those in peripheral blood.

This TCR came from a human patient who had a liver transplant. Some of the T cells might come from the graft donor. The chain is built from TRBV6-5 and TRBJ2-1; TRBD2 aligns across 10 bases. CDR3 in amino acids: CASSWTGTSVNYEQFF. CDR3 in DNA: TGTGCCAGCAGTTGGACCGGGACTAGCGTAAACTACGAGCAGTTCTTC.